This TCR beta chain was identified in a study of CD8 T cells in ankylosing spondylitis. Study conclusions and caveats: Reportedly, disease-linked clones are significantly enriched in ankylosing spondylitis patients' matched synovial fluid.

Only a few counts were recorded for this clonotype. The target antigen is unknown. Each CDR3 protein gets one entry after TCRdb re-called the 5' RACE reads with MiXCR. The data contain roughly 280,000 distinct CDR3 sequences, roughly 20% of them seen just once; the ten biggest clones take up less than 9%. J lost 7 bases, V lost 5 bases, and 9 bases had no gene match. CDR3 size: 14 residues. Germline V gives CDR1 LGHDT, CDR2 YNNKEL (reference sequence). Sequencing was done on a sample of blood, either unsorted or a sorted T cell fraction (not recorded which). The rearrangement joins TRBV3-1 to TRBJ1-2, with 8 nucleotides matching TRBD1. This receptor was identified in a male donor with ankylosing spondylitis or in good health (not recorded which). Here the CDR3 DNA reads TGTGCCAGCAGCATTGGGGACAGGTCTTTTGGCTACACCTTC. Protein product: CASSIGDRSFGYTF.